This T cell receptor (beta chain) was found in a study of beta chain features in type 1 diabetes. The junction had 12 bases not matched to a gene; V was cut back by 4 bases and J by 8 bases. This CDR3 is built from 16 residues. Germline V lookup: CDR1 MDHEN, CDR2 SYDVKM. TCRB transcripts that were expressed got sequenced, as all of the isolated RNA had been reverse transcribed. TCRdb's copy holds only in-frame clones and misses some; the assay was immunoSEQ multiplex PCR. This repertoire shows a few hundred thousand clones, roughly an eighth found once; its top ten account for about 0.016%. This clone has only a few counts. The antigen is unknown. The study's findings and limits: Across all four CD4+ subsets, people with type 1 diabetes showed modestly shorter TCRB CDR3s. Type 1 diabetes patients had VDJ junctions that carried fewer insertions and more deletions.

CD4+ naive, central memory, regulatory and stem cell-like memory cells were sorted via CD45RO/CCR7/CD25/CD127/CD95/CD27. In all sorted populations, purity surpassed 95%. The V and J genes are TRBV28 and TRBJ1-4; 8 positions match TRBD1. The receptor was isolated from a man between 25 and 39 years old with type 1 diabetes. The sample was naive CD4+ T cells from blood. CDR3 DNA: TGTGCCAGCAGTTCCCACTCGACAGGGGCGAGGGAAAAACTGTTTTTT. This sequence encodes CASSSHSTGAREKLFF.